This TCR beta chain was profiled in a study of blood T cell repertoires in COVID-19. Study background: The United States, Italy and Spain provided the acute and convalescent COVID-19 samples. In each case, the material was cDNA or gDNA derived from T cells, B-cell-depleted T cells, or PBMCs.

As processed by the authors: Reference gene primer amplification gave estimated nucleated cell counts. TCRdb's table, derived via immunoSEQ multiplex PCR, lists solely in-frame clones and lacks some. V, J and clone size are those of that table, while D and trimming were read from the DNA. This sample has over 250,000 clones; 70% to 85% occur once, and the top ten carry more than 2.5%. The V segment lost 2 bases and the J segment 2 bases; nucleotides outside the gene matches: 5. The germline V gene encodes CDR1 SGHKS and CDR2 YYEKEE (reference sequence). This CDR3 contains 16 residues. This sequence originates from a woman older than 75 with acute or convalescent COVID-19. V gene TRBV5-5 combines with J gene TRBJ2-1; 9 bases map to TRBD1. The sample taken for sequencing was peripheral blood. The CDR3 DNA is TGTGCCAGCAGCTTTACCGGGACAGGGCCCTACAATGAGCAGTTCTTC. Encoded protein: CASSFTGTGPYNEQFF.